This T cell receptor beta chain originates from a study of T cells in localized non-small cell lung cancer. Regarding the study as a whole: A median roughly 57 of the top 100 tumor clones appeared in adjacent lung.

Using immunoSEQ multiplex PCR, the repertoire was profiled, and TCRdb retains in-frame clones only, with some absent. The sample carries 30,000 to 40,000 clones, roughly 80% recorded once. Germline CDR1 reads LNHDA; CDR2 reads SQIVND (reference sequence). V lost 0 bases, J lost 7 bases, and 16 bases lay in between. The CDR3 contains 16 residues. This clone came up once. The antigen is unknown. The chain recombines TRBV19 with TRBJ1-5; D gene uncertain. The receptor was derived from a male donor at least 60 years old with stage II squamous cell lung carcinoma. Sequenced material: peripheral blood, taken before any cancer treatment. CDR3 coding DNA: TGTGCCAGTAGTATAGATTCAGCAAGGCAGTCACAGCCCCAGCATTTT. It is translated as CASSIDSARQSQPQHF.